This is a list of T cell receptor beta chains from one sample in a study of cytomegalovirus exposure and HLA in healthy donors. Data came from immunoSEQ multiplex PCR; TCRdb stores just in-frame clones and leaves some out. Of more than 140,000 clones detected, roughly 79% appear once; the ten largest clones hold 1.9%. Sequenced: PBMCs. These receptors were obtained from a woman aged 40 to 49 in good health and CMV-seronegative. The CDR3 runs from the conserved cysteine through the conserved F or W. Each record gives: D gene, J gene, clone size, V gene, CDR3 DNA, CDR3 protein. A D gene is named only where the DNA matches it firmly. Rows may omit the clone size; those that give it use once, few, many or a size class.

. TRBJ1-1 . TRBV18 TGTGCCAGCTCACCCCAGGGTTTAAACACTGAAGCTTTCTTT CASSPQGLNTEAFF
. TRBJ2-7 . TRBV5-6 TGTGCCAGCAGCTTGGGCGCATCGGACTACGAGCAGTACTTC CASSLGASDYEQYF
. TRBJ2-1 . TRBV27 TGTGCCAGCAGGCGAACAGGAGTTACGAGGCTAGGGCATAACAATGAGCAGTTCTTC CASRRTGVTRLGHNNEQFF
TRBD2 TRBJ2-1 . TRBV7-2 TGTGCCAGCAGGGCAGCGGGAGGGAACAATGAGCAGTTCTTC CASRAAGGNNEQFF
TRBD1 TRBJ2-4 . TRBV28 TGTGCCAGCAGTTCCCGACAGGACAGGGCCTTTTGGTCGGACATTCAGTACTTC CASSSRQDRAFWSDIQYF
. TRBJ2-3 once TRBV6-5 TGTGCCAGCAGTTACTCGAACAGGGGCACAGATACGCAGTATTTT CASSYSNRGTDTQYF
. TRBJ2-1 . TRBV7-2 TGTGCCAGCAGCTCGGGAGTGCACCTCTCCTACAATGAGCAGTTCTTC CASSSGVHLSYNEQFF
. TRBJ1-2 . TRBV5-5 TGTGCCAGCAGCTTAGGCCAGGGGAACTATGGCTACACCTTC CASSLGQGNYGYTF
. TRBJ1-5 once TRBV5-6 TGTGCCAGCAGCTTTTGGGGGGTTAGCAATCAGCCCCAGCATTTT CASSFWGVSNQPQHF
TRBD1 TRBJ2-1 . TRBV10-3 TGTGCCATCAATCCCTCCGGGACAGGCTTAAATGAGCAGTTCTTC CAINPSGTGLNEQFF
. TRBJ2-7 once TRBV28 TGTGCCAGCAGTTTACTTTTTTACGGGCAGTACTTC CASSLLFYGQYF
. TRBJ2-3 . TRBV18 TGTGCCAGCTCACCAGGAGCGCCAGATACGCAGTATTTT CASSPGAPDTQYF
. TRBJ2-1 . TRBV5-4 TGTGCCAGCGGGCCGGCCCACAATGAGCAGTTCTTC CASGPAHNEQFF